This entry lists 20 T cell receptor beta chains sequenced from one sample in a study of vaccination and CD4 T cells after COVID-19. The Oncomine TCR Beta short-read assay sequenced DNA from cultured CD4+ T cells. One entry per CDR3 protein results from TCRdb running MiXCR on the PCR reads. The data hold thousands of distinct CDR3 sequences, with about 42% observed a single time. Regarding treatment: approximately 10-day PBMC culture with coronavirus spike peptide pools or control peptides (ViraFEST assay). Samples of CD4+ T cells were obtained from the unexposed donor before the COVID-19 pandemic (2011-2018). No cognate antigen is known for these TCRs. Sequenced sample: CD4+ T cells from blood, cultured in vitro. The receptors were gathered from a human donor in good health.

This chain joins TRBV5-5 and TRBJ1-5; maybe TRBD1 (5 bases). V was trimmed by 0 bases and J by 4 bases, leaving 11 bases between them. CDR3 length equals 15 residues. Per the germline V gene, CDR1 is SGHKS and CDR2 is YYEKEE (reference sequence). The CDR3 region is CASSLDVTENQPQHF. The CDR3 bases are TGTGCCAGCAGCTTGGACGTGACAGAGAATCAGCCCCAGCATTTT. Variable domain in full (rest from reference TRBV5-5 and TRBJ1-5): DAGVTQSPTHLIKTRGQQVTLRCSPISGHKSVSWYQQVLGQGPQFIFQYYEKEERGRGNFPDRFSARQFPNYSSELNVNALLLGDSALYLCASSLDVTENQPQHFGDGTRLSIL.

The chain carries TRBV5-6 and TRBJ1-2, with unresolved D. The CDR3 covers 15 residues. The germline CDR1 and CDR2 sequences are SGHDT and YYEEEE. V was shortened by 0 bases and J by 7 bases, with 16 bases between the two germline ends. Here the CDR3 DNA reads TGTGCCAGCAGCTTGGTCCCGGGCGATCTATTTGGCTACACCTTC. Encoded protein: CASSLVPGDLFGYTF.

This chain uses TRBV6-5 with TRBJ1-6; 8 positions agree with TRBD1. Germline-derived CDR1 and CDR2 are MNHEY and SVGAGI. This CDR3 region has 18 residues. Unmatched junction bases numbered 9, after V lost 4 bases and J lost 1 base. CDR3 nucleotides: TGTGCCAGCAGTTTCCGAGGACAGGGCAGTTCCTATAATTCACCCCTCCACTTT. Translated: CASSFRGQGSSYNSPLHF.

By share, this clonotype counts as medium-sized. This chain uses TRBV20-1 with TRBJ1-2; the match to TRBD1 covers 8 bases. CDR3 size: 14 residues. The germline CDR1 and CDR2 sequences are DFQATT and SNEGSKA (reference sequence). Trimming at V came to 3 bases and at J to 5 bases, leaving 8 bases not matched to a gene. The CDR3 DNA follows: TGCAGTGCTAGCCCGGGACAGGATGGGTATGGCTACACCTTC. Amino acids: CSASPGQDGYGYTF.

In its sample, this clonotype was seen a few times. This chain uses TRBV25-1 with TRBJ1-5, with TRBD1 matching over 12 bases. The CDR3 totals 15 residues. V shed 6 bases and J 2 bases; nucleotides not matched to a gene: 2. Germline CDR1 is MGHDK and CDR2 is SYGVNS. For the CDR3, the DNA is TGTGCCAGCAGGGGACAGGGGGCAGGCAATCAGCCCCAGCATTTT. Its translation is CASRGQGAGNQPQHF. The whole variable domain, filled in from reference TRBV25-1 and TRBJ1-5, reads EADIYQTPRYLVIGTGKKITLECSQTMGHDKMYWYQQDPGMELHLIHYSYGVNSTEKGDLSSESTVSRIRTEHFPLTLESARPSHTSQYLCASRGQGAGNQPQHFGDGTRLSIL.

This clonotype showed up just a few times. The chain joins TRBV27 to TRBJ2-5; D unresolved. The V end lost 6 bases, the J end lost 5 bases, and 16 bases lay between the germline ends. CDR1 MNHEY and CDR2 SMNVEV come from the germline V gene (reference sequence). CDR3 length: 14 residues. The chain's CDR3 is CASRDTGRFETQYF. CDR3 bases: TGTGCCAGCAGAGACACCGGGCGGTTCGAGACCCAGTACTTC.

V is TRBV6-1 and J is TRBJ2-3; TRBD1 agrees at 7 bases. V shed 5 bases and J 6 bases; nucleotides not matched to a gene: 8. Germline lookup yields CDR1 MNHNS and CDR2 SASEGT. The CDR3 totals 14 residues. CDR3 region: CASSQDRVTDTQYF. CDR3 nucleotides: TGTGCCAGCAGTCAAGACAGGGTTACGGATACGCAGTATTTT.

This clonotype came up a few times. This chain connects TRBV20-1 to TRBJ2-1, with 7 bases matching TRBD1. The trim removed 3 bases at V and 15 bases at J, leaving 17 bases unmatched. The CDR3 has 14 amino acids. Germline V gene sequence: CDR1 DFQATT, CDR2 SNEGSKA (reference sequence). Written as DNA, the CDR3 is TGCAGTGCTAGGGACTGGGGCGGACAGGACCAAATGTTCTTC. This gives the protein CSARDWGGQDQMFF.

This clonotype appeared a few times. The rearrangement uses TRBV7-9 and TRBJ1-5; D call uncertain. Germline V gene lookup returns CDR1 SEHNR and CDR2 FQNEAQ (reference sequence). The V end lost 4 bases, the J end lost 4 bases, and 14 bases lay between the germline ends. The CDR3 is 15 residues long. The CDR3 is CASSSHLGSNQPQHF. The CDR3 DNA is TGTGCCAGCAGCTCCCACCTGGGGTCGAATCAGCCCCAGCATTTT.

This sequence joins TRBV27 and TRBJ1-4; maybe TRBD1 (5 bases). The CDR3 consists of 14 residues. Germline lookup yields CDR1 MNHEY and CDR2 SMNVEV (reference sequence). The V end lost 7 bases, the J end lost 8 bases, and 17 bases lay between the germline ends. Written as DNA, the CDR3 is TGTGCCAGCACCGAGAATGGGGGAGGGGAAAAACTGTTTTTT. This gives the protein CASTENGGGEKLFF.

In its sample, this clonotype was seen a few times. The V call is TRBV12-3 or TRBV12-4, the J call TRBJ1-2; TRBD1 agrees at 8 bases. J gave up 0 bases and V 5 bases, and 2 bases lay outside the gene matches. This CDR3 has 14 amino acids. The CDR3 is CASSGQGANYGYTF. Here the CDR3 DNA reads TGTGCCAGCAGTGGACAGGGAGCTAACTATGGCTACACCTTC.

V usage is TRBV20-1 and J usage is TRBJ2-5, with D perhaps matching TRBD1 or TRBD2 (7 bases each). The CDR3 sequence is 13 residues long. Trimming removed 5 bases at V and 5 bases at J, with 15 bases between. Germline V gene data show CDR1 as DFQATT and CDR2 as SNEGSKA (reference sequence). CDR3 residues: CSAEAGGGETQYF. The CDR3 DNA is TGCAGTGCTGAAGCAGGGGGGGGGGAGACCCAGTACTTC.

The chain uses TRBV6-1 and TRBJ2-3; D uncertain. This CDR3 spans 12 amino acids. The germline V gene has CDR1 MNHNS and CDR2 SASEGT. Between the trimmed V and J ends, which lost 6 bases and 0 bases, there was a span of 4 bases. The CDR3 reads CASRPSTDTQYF. The CDR3 DNA reads TGTGCCAGCAGGCCTAGCACAGATACGCAGTATTTT.

This clonotype was observed a handful of times. The chain carries TRBV6-1 and TRBJ1-5; TRBD1 is a possible D gene (5 bases). V shed 2 bases and J shed 4 bases, with 6 bases lying between them. CDR3 size: 13 residues. CDR1 is MNHNS, CDR2 SASEGT, per germline. The CDR3 is CASSEQGNQPQHF. CDR3 in DNA: TGTGCCAGCAGTGAACAGGGAAATCAGCCCCAGCATTTT.

This clonotype was seen a handful of times. The CDR3 sequence: CASSYSGTAYEQYF. The DNA for the CDR3 is TGTGCCAGCAGTTACTCGGGGACGGCCTACGAGCAGTACTTC. This sequence joins TRBV6-5 and TRBJ2-7; perhaps D is TRBD1 or TRBD2 (5 bases each). The germline V gene encodes CDR1 MNHEY and CDR2 SVGAGI. Deletions cut 0 bases from V and 2 bases from J, with 8 bases between. The CDR3 has 14 residues.

The CDR3 DNA follows: TGTGCCAGCAGTTTGATCCGTCAAGAGACCCAGTACTTC. It is translated as CASSLIRQETQYF. The chain combines TRBV12-3 or TRBV12-4 with TRBJ2-5; D gene unclear. CDR3 length: 13 residues. The V end lost 3 bases, the J end lost 2 bases, and 7 bases lay between the germline ends.

The chain combines TRBV6-1 with TRBJ1-5, with 7 bases fitting TRBD1. With V trimmed by 6 bases and J by 4 bases, 9 bases remained unmatched. This CDR3 has 15 residues. The germline V gene encodes CDR1 MNHNS and CDR2 SASEGT. The CDR3 DNA sequence: TGTGCCAGCAGCCCTACAGGGGCTACTAATCAGCCCCAGCATTTT. Amino acids: CASSPTGATNQPQHF.

The gene calls are TRBV6-5 and TRBJ2-3, with 10 nucleotides matching TRBD2. Germline values: CDR1 MNHEY, CDR2 SVGAGI. V lost 2 bases and J lost 6; bases outside the gene matches: 8. The CDR3 covers 16 residues. The CDR3, as DNA: TGTGCCAGCAGTTACCCCATCATGGGACTAGCGGATACGCAGTATTTT. This translates into CASSYPIMGLADTQYF.

This clonotype is a singleton in its sample. The gene calls are TRBV9 and TRBJ1-2, with TRBD1 matching over 7 bases. Losses at the gene ends were 3 bases for V and 5 bases for J; bases not matched to a gene: 13. The CDR3 is 16 residues long. CDR1 and CDR2 (germline): SGDLS, YYNGEE. The CDR3 DNA is TGTGCCAGCAGCGCGTTACAGGGGCCGGCGATGTATGGCTACACCTTC. As protein: CASSALQGPAMYGYTF.

The V gene is TRBV7-2, the J gene TRBJ2-3; 13 nucleotides align to TRBD2. Germline V lookup: CDR1 SGHTA, CDR2 FQGNSA. The CDR3 is made up of 20 amino acids. V dropped 2 bases and J dropped 2; count of bases not matched to a gene: 13. The CDR3 spells CASSLQSRGLAGVHTDTQYF. Written as DNA, the CDR3 is TGTGCCAGCAGCTTACAGAGTAGAGGACTAGCGGGGGTCCACACAGATACGCAGTATTTT.